The entry below gives a single T cell receptor (beta chain) sequence along with its context. Profiling relied on immunoSEQ multiplex PCR, and the TCRdb table lists in-frame clones only, not all of them. The data contain roughly 80,000 clones, 92% of them singletons. This sample is drawn from a study of graft-versus-host responses after intestinal transplantation. This CDR3 has 14 amino acids. CDR1 MNHNY and CDR2 SVGAGI come from the germline V gene (reference sequence). Between the trimmed V and J ends, which lost 0 bases and 3 bases, there was a span of 9 bases. This chain joins TRBV6-6 and TRBJ2-7; D may be TRBD2 (6 bases). The TCR comes from a human patient who received an intestinal transplant, so some T cells may come from the graft donor. This sample comprised PBMCs, obtained 98 days after intestinal transplantation. The chain's CDR3 is CASSYSLALYEQYF. CDR3 nucleotide sequence: TGTGCCAGCAGTTACTCGCTAGCGCTCTACGAGCAGTACTTC.